This TCR beta chain was recovered during a study of CD8 T cells in Susac syndrome. Germline CDR1 reads KGHDR; CDR2 reads SFDVKD. V lost 0 bases, J lost 10 bases, and 9 bases lay in between. The CDR3 is 13 residues long. Random hexamers were used to reverse transcribe roughly 0.45 to 1 ug of RNA. A single record per CDR3 protein comes from TCRdb applying MiXCR to the immunoSEQ multiplex PCR reads. This sample has some 260,000 distinct CDR3 sequences, with roughly 85% found just once. Negative isolation was used for CD8+ and CD4+ T cells, and FACS enrichment was applied to TEMRA cells. Sample: CD8+ T cells from PBMCs. The receptor comes from a human donor with multiple sclerosis. The V gene is TRBV24-1, the J gene TRBJ2-1, with TRBD2 as a possible D gene (5 bases). This CDR3 reads CATSDLSSGEQFF. The CDR3, as DNA: TGTGCCACCAGTGATTTGTCCAGCGGCGAGCAGTTCTTC.